This TCR beta chain was profiled in a study of cytomegalovirus exposure and HLA in healthy donors (dated by TCRdb to about 2017). With respect to the entire study: An earlier analysis of about 530 of the donors reported approximately 260 Gb of sequence data and 100 million to 120 million unique TCR beta sequences obtained from around 180 million T cells. Approximately 310 gigabases of sequencing data and around 88 million unique TCR sequences made up an early release that covered about 640 HLA-typed donors. The genetic ancestry cluster associated with self-reported Caucasian donors included 81% of the approximately 430 genotyped donors. The study was designed to test whether signatures of past pathogen exposure could be identified by cataloging public T cell receptors. Using immunosequencing, the study profiled T cell repertoires from 500 to 800 subjects and related those repertoires to cytomegalovirus serostatus. In addition to the first cohort of about 650 subjects, a separate validation cohort of approximately 110 different subjects was used. To predict cytomegalovirus infection status, the study brought together high-throughput TCR immunosequencing, statistical association of individual TCRs with disease status, and machine learning. A later analysis re-analyzed previously published TCR beta repertoires from approximately 700 donors and added high-resolution HLA genotyping to study TCR occurrence patterns. In the later analysis, no new phenotypic data were used to find candidate immune exposures; instead, reliance was placed on TCR beta sequences and their occurrence across donors. An earlier analysis of 587 of the donors used high-throughput TCR beta sequencing to judge whether each TCR beta V gene segment behaved as functional or pseudogenic. Donor age, sex, ethnicity and CMV serostatus were collected together with the repertoire data. A later genetic analysis used genome-wide SNP genotypes for about 60% of the roughly 700 donors, treating that subset as a discovery cohort. Every repertoire in the discovery cohort had been generated on one and the same sequencing platform. Both class I and class II loci were covered by HLA typing, at four-digit resolution. Typing coverage varied by locus: 629-630 donors for A, B, C, DRB1 and DQB1; under 550 for DQA1; over 600 for DPA1; 400 to 480 for DPB1. Roughly 5 DR-DQ haplotypes were handled as single units for association and clustering because linkage in the cohort was strong. Among 300 to 500 genotyped donors of the cohort, an average of around 240,000 unique TCR beta nucleotide sequences was sequenced per donor, of which about 19% were non-productive.

Comments on this clone: The specificity of this receptor is unknown. No per-base quality is available; no much larger clone lies one base away.

The CDR1 and CDR2 encoded by the germline V gene are MGHRA and YSYEKL. The CDR3 starts with the cysteine, ends with the phenylalanine, and has 17 residues. Only the CDR3 part of the read is kept: 51 bases, read in frame from the first base. V ends up 3 bases short and J 1 base short, with an unmatched junction base count of 10. The cohort consisted of approximately 670 healthy bone marrow donors. All cohort members were sampled while nominally healthy, although unrecorded immune exposures were likely present. The donor tested CMV seropositive, placing the donor among the 290 or so seropositive members of the cohort. A peripheral blood sample was collected from each donor, and TCR beta sequencing was performed on peripheral blood mononuclear cells. The Qiagen DNeasy Blood Extraction Kit was used to extract genomic DNA from the blood cell samples. Study-wide findings and limitations: According to a later analysis, parvovirus B19, influenza, CMV and Epstein-Barr virus appeared linked to several top co-occurrence clusters. In vitro tests confirmed that a few of the cytomegalovirus-associated TCR beta chains recognize cytomegalovirus antigens. In a later analysis, HLA-associated TCR beta chains showed more clonal expansion and lower generation probabilities than non-associated chains that were equally common. In an earlier analysis of under 600 of the donors, most TCR beta V segments were observed in productive rearrangements about 90% or about 30% of the time, broadly matching IMGT annotations. The 87-base-pair reads could not distinguish some IMGT-functional V segments, including TRBV6-2 and TRBV6-3, so those segments were excluded. The only immune exposure information available for the cohort was CMV serostatus. The cohort was sequenced for TCR beta chains only, and without alpha or paired-chain data the features that could be detected were limited. The authors suggested that the approach could potentially be generalized to other disease states and immunological phenotypes. Over 15 rarely observed V segments, including chromosome 9 orphons, were excluded from the earlier analysis of approximately 500 of the donors because counts were too low. Assigning TCR associations to individual alleles was difficult when HLA alleles, especially DR and DQ, strongly co-occurred. Because some donors lacked HLA typing at each locus, the association tests relied only on the typed subset. In both the original and validation cohorts, the classifier was reported to diagnose cytomegalovirus status with high specificity and sensitivity. A group of highly shared sequence variants was considered likely to be a technical artifact of the sequencing pipeline. The study gave a list of over 150 TCR beta chains associated with cytomegalovirus. A further reported finding was that TCR beta sequences accurately predicted the HLA-A and HLA-B alleles for most subjects in the first cohort. Sequencing depth was assumed to be roughly uniform across donors in the presence/absence analyses, though that assumption may not hold. In a later analysis, the rate of TCR association differed among HLA loci, with DRB1 alleles having the most associated TCRs and HLA-C alleles having the fewest. A later analysis found that most CMV-associated TCR beta chains appeared HLA-restricted, with HLA associations seemingly driven largely by CMV exposure. At a false discovery rate of 0.05, a later analysis linked about 16,000 TCR beta sequences to specific HLA alleles. In a later genetic analysis, fewer N-insertions in productive TCRs were reported among donors in an Asian-associated ancestry cluster than the roughly 640-donor mean. Most TCR sequences were seen in very few donors, while some public TCRs were found in many individuals. Correlated functional status among segregating V segments might reflect linkage disequilibrium, but an unknown experimental factor could not be ruled out. In a later genetic analysis, a missense DCLRE1C variant was associated with V-gene and J-gene trimming of TCR beta chains, and the association was replicated in an independent cohort.

The library was produced with the immunoSEQ multiplex PCR assay. For the multiplex PCR, a mixture combining 60 forward primers for TCR Vbeta segments and 13 reverse primers for TCR Jbeta segments was used. A multiplex PCR assay on genomic DNA amplified the CDR3 region of rearranged TCR beta genes. Amplified TCR beta libraries were sequenced as 87-base-pair reads on the Illumina HiSeq System. As for how the authors treated the data: In a later analysis, approximately 74 million unique TCR beta chains were counted across the 500 to 700 repertoires, and around 11 million of these chains were shared by at least two donors. Raw reads were error-corrected and collapsed into unique sequences with a nearest-neighbor algorithm that merged closely related sequences to remove PCR and sequencing errors. CDR3 sequences were aligned to IMGT reference sequences to assign V, D and J gene segments. For a sequence to be retained, a match of at least six nucleotides to both a V gene segment and a J gene segment was required. Rearrangements were classified as productive when the CDR3 lacked stop codons and remained in frame with V and J, and all other rearrangements were classified as non-productive. CDR3 was defined by IMGT convention, running from the second conserved V-encoded cysteine to the conserved J-encoded phenylalanine. Sequences without an unambiguous match to a single V gene segment were excluded from the earlier analysis of 450 to 750 of the donors. In an earlier analysis of some 590 of the donors, a V segment was called functional when productive rearrangements were above 56.7%, and segregating when the standard deviation between donors exceeded 5%. A statistical classification framework was built to diagnose cytomegalovirus status from the catalog of TCR beta chain sequences. In a later analysis, V and J genes were assigned by comparing TCR nucleotide sequences against IMGT/GENE-DB human TR gene sequences. Using the TCRdist pipeline, a later analysis assigned CDR3 sequences along with most-parsimonious VDJ recombination scenarios. In a later analysis, every TCR beta chain was defined by the combination of its CDR3 amino acid sequence and its V-gene family, and reads without a unique V-gene family were dropped. As a way to deal with suspected cross-contamination and a sequencing artifact, a later analysis dropped 500 to 700 nucleotide sequences that were highly shared and had low generation probability. A later analysis calculated a clonal expansion index for each public chain from normalized within-repertoire ranks of inferred template counts. A later analysis computed generation probabilities with a VDJ recombination model fitted to out-of-frame rearrangements, and checked the results against IGoR. A later analysis scored TCR-TCR, TCR-HLA and TCR-CMV co-occurrence with hypergeometric tests, applying a repertoire-size bias correction to TCR pairs. A later analysis estimated false discovery rates by permuting HLA or CMV assignments 20 times. A later analysis grouped co-occurring TCRs with DBSCAN, adding TCRdist sequence similarity when clustering within HLA-allele-positive subsets. Co-occurrence clustering excluded repertoires with fewer than 30,000 or more than 120,000 public chains, plus five with anomalous nucleotide sharing. TCRdb took this table from immuneACCESS and kept in-frame rearrangements with V and J called. Such tables lack part of the clones; where checked against another copy, unresolved V genes explain under half of the gap, and the rest is unexplained. V, J and clone size derive from that table, while D and trimming were established from the DNA sequence. The sample table holds more than 110,000 clones, of which 70% were seen once. Of the sample, roughly 1.9% is held by the ten largest clones.

The clonotype comes from a woman in her fifties or sixties in good health and CMV-seropositive. The sample consisted of PBMCs. The rearrangement combines TRBV4-1 with TRBJ1-2; 8 nucleotides in the junction match TRBD1. The nucleotide sequence reads as follows: TGCGCCAGCAGCCATCCCGGGACAGGCGGGCTTAACTATGGCTACACCTTC. It translates to CASSHPGTGGLNYGYTF.